This T cell receptor (beta chain) comes out of a study of beta chain features in type 1 diabetes. Study summary: The study found patients and healthy donors alike in age, gender and cell yields. Whole-study findings and limits: Insertions were fewer and deletions more numerous at VDJ junctions in type 1 diabetes patients.

Details on this clone: Its antigen is undetermined. A read error may account for a junction end that differs from germline.

As every portion of the isolated RNA was reverse transcribed, the sequencing read expressed TCRB transcripts. Method: immunoSEQ multiplex PCR; TCRdb's copy keeps in-frame clones and lacks some. Of a few hundred thousand clones listed, about 25% were seen once; the top ten hold more than 3%. Germline V CDR1 and CDR2: SQVTM, ANQGSEA. This CDR3 has 13 residues. Cells sorted by CD45RO/CCR7/CD25/CD127/CD95/CD27 comprised CD4+ naive, central memory, regulatory and stem cell-like memory cells. The TCR was taken from a man aged 25 to 40 in good health. This sequence joins TRBV29-1 and TRBJ1-6, with D maybe TRBD1 (5 bases). The sequencing input was central memory CD4+ T cells from blood. In DNA form, the CDR3 reads TGCAGCGTCCAAGGGGAGACCCATTCGCCCCTCCACTTT. This gives the protein CSVQGETHSPLHF. The full variable domain, with the rest looked up from reference TRBV29-1 and TRBJ1-6, is SAVISQKPSRDICQRGTSLTIQCQVDSQVTMMFWYRQQPGQSLTLIATANQGSEATYESGFVIDKFPISRPNLTFSTLTVSNMSPEDSSIYLCSVQGETHSPLHFGNGTRLTVT.